A single sample gave rise to the 9 T cell receptor beta chains below, sequenced in a study of T cells in Graves' hyperthyroidism and ophthalmopathy. From RNA transcripts, TCR beta CDR3 regions were amplified. The HTBI primer set was used in a first-round RT-PCR of the TCR CDR3. MiXCR, run by TCRdb on the multiplex PCR reads, gives a single entry per CDR3 protein. Altogether 550,000 to 700,000 distinct CDR3 sequences are present, more than 45% being singletons, with the ten largest covering roughly 19%. Sequenced: peripheral blood or thyroid tissue (not recorded which). The receptors come from an adult woman with Graves' disease, either hyperthyroidism or ophthalmopathy (not recorded which).

The rearrangement links TRBV15 to TRBJ2-6; D is perhaps TRBD1 or TRBD2 (5 bases each). The CDR3 length is 20 residues. V was clipped by 0 bases and J by 1 base, with 19 bases between them. CDR1 is LNHNV and CDR2 is YYDKDF in the germline V gene (reference sequence). CDR3: CATSRDRRTSQSSGANVLTF. Written as DNA, the CDR3 is TGTGCCACCAGCAGAGATAGGAGGACATCGCAATCATCTGGGGCCAACGTCCTGACTTTC.

A word on this clonotype: A much larger clone differs by one base, so this may be a read error. The J gene is TRBJ2-5, the V gene TRBV12-3 or TRBV12-4, with D maybe TRBD2 (5 bases). The V and J ends lost 4 bases and 5 bases respectively, with 29 bases between them. CDR3 size: 19 residues. CDR3 nucleotide sequence: TGTGCCAGCAGTTCCCTGGGCACTAGTGTGGGTGCCTTTTTGGAGACCCAGTACTTC. Translated, it gives CASSSLGTSVGAFLETQYF.

This clonotype was seen many times. V gene TRBV20-1 combines with J gene TRBJ2-7; D possibly corresponds to TRBD2 (5 bases). The germline CDR1 and CDR2 sequences are DFQATT and SNEGSKA (reference sequence). Deletions cut 5 bases from V and 3 bases from J, with 20 bases between. The CDR3 length is 15 residues. CDR3 residues: CSASKLDVFNYEQYF. DNA for the CDR3: TGCAGTGCTTCAAAACTAGACGTGTTCAACTACGAGCAGTACTTC.

J is TRBJ2-7 and V is TRBV4-1; D remains unclear. V dropped 0 bases and J dropped 6 bases, with 15 bases sitting between them. The germline V gene encodes CDR1 MGHRA and CDR2 YSYEKL. The CDR3 has 15 amino acids. CDR3 in amino acids: CASSQEVTFESEQYF. The CDR3 DNA reads as TGCGCCAGCAGCCAAGAAGTAACTTTCGAAAGCGAGCAGTACTTC.

This clonotype was counted at least ten times. The genes are TRBV25-1 and TRBJ1-6; the match to TRBD1 covers 7 bases. The trim removed 6 bases at V and 7 bases at J, leaving 6 bases unmatched. The CDR3 runs 14 residues. Germline V lookup: CDR1 MGHDK, CDR2 SYGVNS. CDR3 DNA: TGTGCCAGCAGGGCGGGACAGTCCAATTCACCCCTCCACTTT. Translating gives CASRAGQSNSPLHF.

This clonotype occurred once. The chain is built from TRBV19 and TRBJ1-4; 9 bases fit TRBD1. The V gene end was trimmed by 5 bases and the J gene end by 5 bases; junction bases not matched to a gene: 6. Germline V gene data show CDR1 as LNHDA and CDR2 as SQIVND (reference sequence). The CDR3 runs to 15 residues. The CDR3 loop is CASSADRGRNEKLFF. CDR3 coding DNA: TGTGCCAGTAGTGCGGACAGGGGACGGAATGAAAAACTGTTTTTT. Filled out from reference TRBV19 and TRBJ1-4, the complete variable domain reads DGGITQSPKYLFRKEGQNVTLSCEQNLNHDAMYWYRQDPGQGLRLIYYSQIVNDFQKGDIAEGYSVSREKKESFPLTVTSAQKNPTAFYLCASSADRGRNEKLFFGSGTQLSVL.

Regarding this clonotype: The junction differs from germline at one of its ends, possibly a read error. The V gene is TRBV12-3 or TRBV12-4, the J gene TRBJ1-2; D gene unclear. This CDR3 contains 13 residues. For the CDR3, the DNA is TGTGCCGGCAGTTCACAGAAATACTACGGCTACACCTTC. This gives the protein CAGSSQKYYGYTF.

The CDR3, as DNA: TGTGCCACCAGCAGAACGGGACAGAAATATGGCTACACCTTC. It codes for CATSRTGQKYGYTF. The gene calls are TRBV15 and TRBJ1-2; 7 bases match TRBD1. The V and J ends lost 2 bases and 5 bases, in that order; junction bases with no gene match: 5. CDR1 is LNHNV and CDR2 is YYDKDF in the germline V gene (reference sequence). This CDR3 comprises 14 residues.

Points on this clonotype: Being one base from a much bigger clone, this may be a read error. A read error is likely, as this CDR3 ends without the conserved phenylalanine or tryptophan. The V gene is TRBV2, the J gene TRBJ2-5; D remains ambiguous. This CDR3 has 15 amino acids. Germline CDR1 SNHLY, CDR2 FYNNEI. Trimming left V 5 bases short and J 4 bases short, with 17 bases between. CDR3 nucleotide sequence: TGTGCCAGCAGTTTTTCCTCGACGGCGCGAGAGACCCAGTACCTC. It yields the protein CASSFSSTARETQYL.